These T cell receptor beta chains were read from a single sample in a study of blood T cells in healthy people across ages. TCRdb redid the calling of the 5' RACE reads with MiXCR, one entry per CDR3 protein. The data hold 1.5 million to 2 million distinct CDR3 sequences, with 28% observed a single time. Sample: blood. Receptors originate from a woman aged 25 to 39 in good health. Each CDR3 is given with its conserved first and last residue. D genes are given only for firm matches. A row's size may be missing; if present it is once, few, many or a size class.

J gene	D gene	clone size	V gene	CDR3 protein	CDR3 DNA
TRBJ2-6	NA	NA	TRBV5-1	CASTPQGGSTGANVLTF	TGCGCCAGTACGCCACAGGGAGGAAGTACGGGGGCCAACGTCCTGACTTTC
TRBJ1-1	NA	NA	TRBV4-1	CASSQVRDNTEAFF	TGCGCCAGCAGCCAGGTTCGGGACAACACTGAAGCTTTCTTT
TRBJ2-3	TRBD2	few	TRBV20-1	CSASSGTRSTDTQYF	TGCAGTGCTTCCTCCGGGACTAGGAGCACAGATACGCAGTATTTT
TRBJ2-7	TRBD1	many	TRBV7-2	CASSTGTAPYEQYF	TGTGCCAGCAGCACCGGGACAGCACCCTACGAGCAGTACTTC
TRBJ2-2	TRBD1	NA	TRBV9	CASSTRQGVGTGELFF	TGTGCCAGCAGCACGCGACAGGGGGTCGGCACCGGGGAGCTGTTTTTT
TRBJ1-5	NA	NA	TRBV3-1	CASSHWGKQPQHF	TGTGCCAGCAGCCATTGGGGTAAGCAGCCCCAGCATTTT
TRBJ2-1	NA	many	TRBV12-3/TRBV12-4	CASSYGGSSYNEQFF	TGTGCCAGCAGTTATGGGGGGAGCTCCTACAATGAGCAGTTCTTC
TRBJ2-1	NA	many	TRBV20-1	CSAYKGGNNEQFF	TGCAGTGCTTACAAGGGGGGCAACAATGAGCAGTTCTTC
TRBJ2-7	NA	NA	TRBV5-1	CASSSTSQSYEQYF	TGCGCCAGCAGCTCTACCTCACAATCCTACGAGCAGTACTTC
TRBJ2-7	TRBD2	NA	TRBV7-9	CASSQPTGTSGRNEQYF	TGTGCCAGCAGCCAACCAACCGGGACTAGCGGGAGGAACGAGCAGTACTTC
TRBJ2-3	NA	NA	TRBV25-1	CASSDSLGGGAYTDTQYF	TGTGCCAGCAGTGACTCATTAGGGGGGGGGGCTTACACAGATACGCAGTATTTT
TRBJ2-1	TRBD1	few	TRBV5-1	CASSGGQPYNEQFF	TGCGCCAGCAGCGGGGGACAGCCCTACAATGAGCAGTTCTTC
TRBJ1-5	TRBD1	few	TRBV27	CASSPWDRVYDQPQHF	TGTGCCAGCAGTCCCTGGGACAGGGTATACGATCAGCCCCAGCATTTT
TRBJ2-7	NA	NA	TRBV9	CASSRGGLSPHEQYF	TGTGCCAGCAGCAGGGGGGGGCTAAGTCCCCACGAGCAGTACTTC
TRBJ2-3	NA	few	TRBV6-4	CASSDYSTGMYF	TGTGCCAGCAGTGACTATTCCACCGGGATGTATTTT
TRBJ1-6	NA	once	TRBV6-1	CASSVGQFHPHF	TGTGCCAGCAGTGTAGGACAGTTTCACCCCCACTTT
TRBJ2-3	NA	few	TRBV7-2	CASSLNGGSDTQYF	TGTGCCAGCAGCTTAAACGGGGGCTCAGATACGCAGTATTTT